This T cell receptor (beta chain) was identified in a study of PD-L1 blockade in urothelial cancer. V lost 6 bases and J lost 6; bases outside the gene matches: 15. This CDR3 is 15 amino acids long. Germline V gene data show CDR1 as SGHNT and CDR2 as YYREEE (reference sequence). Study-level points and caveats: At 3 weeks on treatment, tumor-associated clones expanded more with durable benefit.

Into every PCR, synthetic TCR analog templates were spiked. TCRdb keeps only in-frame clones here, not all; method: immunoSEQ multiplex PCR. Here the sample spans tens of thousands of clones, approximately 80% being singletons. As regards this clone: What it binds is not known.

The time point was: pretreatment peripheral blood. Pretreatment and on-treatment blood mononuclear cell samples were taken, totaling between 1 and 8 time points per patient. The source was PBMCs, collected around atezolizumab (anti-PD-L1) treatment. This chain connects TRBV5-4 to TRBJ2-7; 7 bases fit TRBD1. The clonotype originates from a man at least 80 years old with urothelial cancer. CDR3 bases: TGTGCCAGCACCCGGGACCGACAGGGTGGCGGCGAGCAGTACTTC. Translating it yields CASTRDRQGGGEQYF.